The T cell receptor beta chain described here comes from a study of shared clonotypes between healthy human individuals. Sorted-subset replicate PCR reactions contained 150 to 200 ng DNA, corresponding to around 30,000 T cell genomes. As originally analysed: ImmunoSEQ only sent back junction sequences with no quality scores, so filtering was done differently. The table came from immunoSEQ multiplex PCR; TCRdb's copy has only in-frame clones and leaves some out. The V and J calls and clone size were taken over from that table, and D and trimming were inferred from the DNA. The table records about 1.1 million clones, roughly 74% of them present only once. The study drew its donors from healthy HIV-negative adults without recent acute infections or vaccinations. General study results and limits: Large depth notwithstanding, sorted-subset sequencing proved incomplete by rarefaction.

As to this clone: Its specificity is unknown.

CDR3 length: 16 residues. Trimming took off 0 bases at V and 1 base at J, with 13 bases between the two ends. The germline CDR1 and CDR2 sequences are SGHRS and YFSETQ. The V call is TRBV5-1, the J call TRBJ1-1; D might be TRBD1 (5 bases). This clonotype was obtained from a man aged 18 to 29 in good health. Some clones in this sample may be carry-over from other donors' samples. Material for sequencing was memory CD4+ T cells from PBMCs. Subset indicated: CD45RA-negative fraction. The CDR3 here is CASSLEGSGGNTEAFF. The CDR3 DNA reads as TGCGCCAGCAGCTTGGAAGGCTCCGGGGGGAACACTGAAGCTTTCTTT.